The rows below give T cell receptor beta chains drawn from one sample of a study of radiotherapy plus CTLA-4 blockade in lung cancer. Here immunoSEQ multiplex PCR was the method, and the copy in TCRdb shows in-frame clones only, minus some. This sample carries 11,000 to 15,000 clones, approximately 87% of them seen once, and the ten largest clones take approximately 15%. The source material was peripheral blood, sampled from a patient treated with radiotherapy plus ipilimumab. Source of these receptors: a human donor with non-small cell lung cancer that progressed on radiotherapy plus ipilimumab. Some clones in this sample may be carry-over from other donors' samples. Each CDR3 is given with its conserved first and last residue. The D gene is left open where the match is weak. Rows give clone size only sometimes, using once, few, many, or a class for an expanded clone.

>14|TRBJ1-2|-|TRBV6-1|TRBD1
TGTGCCAGCAGTGAAGCCGGGAGGGGGCAAGGCTACACCTTC
CASSEAGRGQGYTF
>15|TRBJ2-1|once|TRBV5-1|TRBD2
TGCGCCAGCAGCCTTTTTGCGGGGGGTTCCAATGAGCAGTTCTTC
CASSLFAGGSNEQFF
>15|TRBJ2-3|-|TRBV5-1|TRBD2
TGCGCCAGCAGCTTGACTAGCGGGGTGGGGGATACGCAGTATTTT
CASSLTSGVGDTQYF
>19|TRBJ1-5|-|TRBV19|TRBD1
TGTGCCAGTAATCCTCGACAGGGGAGCGGCAGGGGAGCGGTGCAGCCCCAGCATTTT
CASNPRQGSGRGAVQPQHF
>14|TRBJ2-1|-|TRBV5-1|TRBD1
TGCGCCAGCAGCCCCGGACAGGGGTACAATGAGCAGTTCTTC
CASSPGQGYNEQFF
>12|TRBJ2-7|-|TRBV5-6|-
TGTGCCAGCAGCTCTTCTAGTTCCGAGCAGTACTTC
CASSSSSSEQYF
>11|TRBJ2-7|-|TRBV29-1|TRBD1
TGCAGCGTTGGGGACAGGACCGAGCAGTACTTC
CSVGDRTEQYF
>14|TRBJ1-2|-|TRBV10-1|TRBD1
TGCGCCAGCAGTGATACAGGGGTGGACTATGGCTACACCTTC
CASSDTGVDYGYTF
>14|TRBJ1-4|-|TRBV5-1|TRBD1
TGCGCCAGCACAGGGGGTGAGGTTGGTGAAAAACTGTTTTTT
CASTGGEVGEKLFF
>19|TRBJ2-2|-|TRBV7-2|TRBD1
TGTGCCAGCAGCGGGACAGGGGGTTTAGTTATCCCGAACACCGGGGAGCTGTTTTTT
CASSGTGGLVIPNTGELFF